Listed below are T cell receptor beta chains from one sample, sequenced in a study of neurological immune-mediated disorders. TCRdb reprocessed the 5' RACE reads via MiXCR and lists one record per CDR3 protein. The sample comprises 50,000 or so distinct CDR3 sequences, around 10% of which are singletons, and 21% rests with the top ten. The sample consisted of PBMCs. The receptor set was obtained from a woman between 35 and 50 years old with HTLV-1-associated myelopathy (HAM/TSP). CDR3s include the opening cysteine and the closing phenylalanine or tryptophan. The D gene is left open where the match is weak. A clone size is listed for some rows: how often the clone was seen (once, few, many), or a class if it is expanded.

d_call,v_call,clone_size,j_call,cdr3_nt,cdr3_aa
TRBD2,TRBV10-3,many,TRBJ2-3,TGTGCCTCCGCCGGAGGCCTAGCGGGGACAGATACGCAGTATTTT,CASAGGLAGTDTQYF
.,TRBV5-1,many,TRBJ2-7,TGCGCCAGCAGTCGGACCGCTAGCTCCTACGAGCAGTACTTC,CASSRTASSYEQYF
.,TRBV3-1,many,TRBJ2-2,TGTGCCAGCAGTCGGACAGAGAACACCGGGGAGCTGTTTTTT,CASSRTENTGELFF
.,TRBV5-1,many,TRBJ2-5,TGCGCCAGCACCTCGACAGTTCCAGAGACCCAGTACTTC,CASTSTVPETQYF
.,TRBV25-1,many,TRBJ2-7,TGTGCCAGCAGTGACGGCCCCAACAGGGAACACGAGCAGTACTTC,CASSDGPNREHEQYF
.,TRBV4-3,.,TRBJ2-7,TGCGCCAGCAGCCAAGGGGACGGCTACGAGCAGTACTTC,CASSQGDGYEQYF
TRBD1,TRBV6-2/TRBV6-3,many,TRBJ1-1,TGTGCCAGCAGTATCCGTCGGGACAGGGAAGCTTTCTTT,CASSIRRDREAFF
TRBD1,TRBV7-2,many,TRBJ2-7,TGTGCCAGCAGCTCCGGACAGGGGACCTACGAGCAGTACTTC,CASSSGQGTYEQYF
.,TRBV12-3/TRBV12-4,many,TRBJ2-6,TGTGCCAGCAGAGCGACAGGTTCTCTAGAGGCCAACGTCCTGACTTTC,CASRATGSLEANVLTF
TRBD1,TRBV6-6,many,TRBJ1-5,TGTGCCAGCAGTTCCCGGACAGGGGGCCAGCCCCAGCATTTT,CASSSRTGGQPQHF
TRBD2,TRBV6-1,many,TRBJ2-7,TGTGCCAGCTCCCTCCTTCTAGCGGGGGACTCCTACGAGCAGTACTTC,CASSLLLAGDSYEQYF
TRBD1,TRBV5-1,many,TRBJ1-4,TGCGCCAGCAGCTTACGTATCCGGGACAGGGATGAAAAACTGTTTTTT,CASSLRIRDRDEKLFF
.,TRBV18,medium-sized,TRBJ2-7,TGTGCCAGCTCACCGGCTAGAGTACCTGACGAGCAGTACTTC,CASSPARVPDEQYF
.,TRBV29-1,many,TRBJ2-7,TGCAGCGCTAGGGCAGGGGCGGGGGAGCAGTACTTC,CSARAGAGEQYF
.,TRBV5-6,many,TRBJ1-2,TGTGCCAGCAGCCGCTTCCGGTGGGAAGACTATGGCTACACCTTC,CASSRFRWEDYGYTF
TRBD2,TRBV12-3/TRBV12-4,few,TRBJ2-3,TGTGCCAGCAGTTTCGCCGGGGGCGGGCTAGCGGGGAGCACAGATACGCAGTATTTT,CASSFAGGGLAGSTDTQYF
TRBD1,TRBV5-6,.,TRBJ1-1,TGTGCCAGCAACTTGTTTATGAGGACAGGGGCTGAAGCTTTCTTT,CASNLFMRTGAEAFF
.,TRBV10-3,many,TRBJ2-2,TGTGCCATCAGTGAGTCTCAAGCGGGGAACACCGGGGAGCTGTTTTTT,CAISESQAGNTGELFF
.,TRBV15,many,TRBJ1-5,TGTGCCACCAGCAGAGGAAATAGCAATCAGCCCCAGCATTTT,CATSRGNSNQPQHF
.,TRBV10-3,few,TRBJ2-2,TGTGCCATCACTAACCGCGCGGAGTCTCTCGGGGAGCTGTTTTTT,CAITNRAESLGELFF
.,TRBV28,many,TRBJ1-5,TGTGTCAGTACTAACAAAGTCTCACAGGGCACAAATCAGCCCCAGCATTTT,CVSTNKVSQGTNQPQHF
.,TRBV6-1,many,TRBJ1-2,TGTGCCAGCAGTGAAGCTGATACGGCGGGATATGGCTACACCTTC,CASSEADTAGYGYTF
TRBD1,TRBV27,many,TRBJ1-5,TGTGCCAGCAGCAGGGGGCGAGGTCAGCCCCAGCATTTT,CASSRGRGQPQHF
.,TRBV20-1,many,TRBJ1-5,TGCAGTGCTAGAGTAACAGGGCCCGGTCAGCCCCAGCATTTT,CSARVTGPGQPQHF
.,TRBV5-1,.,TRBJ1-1,TGCGCCAGCAGCTTGGGGAACAGGGATACTGAAGCTTTCTTT,CASSLGNRDTEAFF
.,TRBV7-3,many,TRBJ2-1,TGTGCCAGCAGCTTAATGGGGGGGCCCTACAATGAGCAGTTCTTC,CASSLMGGPYNEQFF
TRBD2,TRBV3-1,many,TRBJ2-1,TGTGCCAGCAGCCAAAGCGGGGGGACCTACAATGAGCAGTTCTTC,CASSQSGGTYNEQFF